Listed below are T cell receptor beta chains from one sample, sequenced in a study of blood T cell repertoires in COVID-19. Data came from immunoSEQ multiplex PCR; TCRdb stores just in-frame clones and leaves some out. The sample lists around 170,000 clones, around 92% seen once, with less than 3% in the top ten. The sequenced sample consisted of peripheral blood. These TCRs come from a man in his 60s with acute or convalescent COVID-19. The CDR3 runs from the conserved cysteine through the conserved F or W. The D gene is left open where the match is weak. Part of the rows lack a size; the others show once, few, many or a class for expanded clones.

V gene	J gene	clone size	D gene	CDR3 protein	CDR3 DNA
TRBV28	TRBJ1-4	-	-	CASSSGGDVKLFF	TGTGCCAGCAGCTCCGGGGGGGACGTAAAACTGTTTTTT
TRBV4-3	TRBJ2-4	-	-	CASSQDTRTATTAKNIQYF	TGCGCCAGCAGCCAAGATACCCGGACAGCCACCACCGCCAAAAACATTCAGTACTTC
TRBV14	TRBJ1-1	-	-	CASSQVMTGEAFF	TGTGCCAGCAGCCAAGTCATGACAGGTGAAGCTTTCTTT
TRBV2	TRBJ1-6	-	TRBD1	CASGTGYNSPLHF	TGTGCCAGCGGGACAGGGTATAATTCACCCCTCCACTTT
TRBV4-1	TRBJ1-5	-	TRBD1	CASSQDPPRTGPNQPQHF	TGCGCCAGCAGCCAAGATCCCCCGCGGACAGGCCCCAATCAGCCCCAGCATTTT
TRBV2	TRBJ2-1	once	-	CASSERWAKREQFF	TGTGCCAGCAGTGAACGTTGGGCCAAGCGGGAGCAGTTCTTC
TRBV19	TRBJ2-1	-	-	CASTPSGPNEQFF	TGTGCCAGTACCCCAAGCGGGCCCAATGAGCAGTTCTTC
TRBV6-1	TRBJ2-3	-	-	CASRESRGAQRLPDTQYF	TGTGCCAGCAGGGAATCCCGGGGGGCGCAGAGGCTCCCAGATACGCAGTATTTT
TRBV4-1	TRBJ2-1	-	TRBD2	CASSQVYGRGEFF	TGCGCCAGCAGCCAAGTGTACGGGAGGGGTGAGTTCTTC
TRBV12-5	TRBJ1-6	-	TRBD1	CASARGQVSYNSPLHF	TGTGCTAGTGCCCGGGGACAGGTCTCCTATAATTCACCCCTCCACTTT
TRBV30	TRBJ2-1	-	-	CAWSLFSGNEQFF	TGTGCCTGGAGCCTCTTCAGCGGCAATGAGCAGTTCTTC
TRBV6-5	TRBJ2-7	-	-	CASSYQGNEQYF	TGTGCCAGCAGTTACCAGGGGAACGAGCAGTACTTC
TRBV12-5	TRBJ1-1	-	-	CASGFTPTPTQNTEAFF	TGTGCTAGTGGTTTTACTCCGACACCCACCCAGAACACTGAAGCTTTCTTT
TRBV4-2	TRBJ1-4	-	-	CASTLGRTNEKLFF	TGTGCCAGCACCCTAGGGAGGACTAATGAAAAACTGTTTTTT
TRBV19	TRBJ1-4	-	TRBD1	CASSIWDRGFEKLFF	TGTGCCAGTAGTATCTGGGACAGGGGGTTCGAAAAACTGTTTTTT
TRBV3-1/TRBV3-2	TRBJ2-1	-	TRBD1	CASSWTGARDEQFF	TGTGCCAGCAGCTGGACAGGGGCGAGGGATGAGCAGTTCTTC
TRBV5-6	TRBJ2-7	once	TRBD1	CASSLLGDRRYTEQYF	TGTGCCAGCAGCTTGTTGGGGGACAGAAGATATACAGAGCAGTACTTC
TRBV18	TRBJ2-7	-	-	CASSPLGQGSEQYF	TGTGCCAGCTCACCACTAGGTCAGGGGAGCGAGCAGTACTTC
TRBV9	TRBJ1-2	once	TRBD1	CASSAGTGPYGYTF	TGTGCCAGCAGCGCCGGGACAGGGCCGTATGGCTACACCTTC
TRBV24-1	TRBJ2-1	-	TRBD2	CATSDPTGNSAGEQFF	TGTGCCACCAGTGATCCCACCGGGAATTCAGCGGGGGAGCAGTTCTTC
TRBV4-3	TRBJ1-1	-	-	CASSQVVANTEAFF	TGCGCCAGCAGCCAAGTTGTGGCGAACACTGAAGCTTTCTTT
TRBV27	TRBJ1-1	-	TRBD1	CASPEGARGNTEAFF	TGTGCCAGCCCTGAGGGGGCGCGGGGGAACACTGAAGCTTTCTTT
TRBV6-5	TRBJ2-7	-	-	CASTSSTYEQYF	TGTGCCAGCACGTCGTCTACCTACGAGCAGTACTTC
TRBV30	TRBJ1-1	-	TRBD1	CAWSVAGTGGRAFF	TGTGCCTGGAGTGTAGCCGGGACAGGGGGTAGAGCTTTCTTT
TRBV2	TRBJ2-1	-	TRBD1	CASSEQGANEQFF	TGTGCCAGCAGTGAACAGGGGGCCAATGAGCAGTTCTTC
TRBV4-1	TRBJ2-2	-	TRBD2	CASSQDLAGVNTGELFF	TGCGCCAGCAGCCAAGACCTAGCGGGGGTTAACACCGGGGAGCTGTTTTTT
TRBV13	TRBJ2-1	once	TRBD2	CASSLLAGGPVNEQFF	TGTGCCAGCAGCCTACTAGCGGGGGGGCCCGTCAATGAGCAGTTCTTC
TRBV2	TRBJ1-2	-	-	CASSENREGYTF	TGTGCCAGCAGTGAAAACAGGGAAGGCTACACCTTC
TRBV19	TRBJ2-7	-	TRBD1	CASSTDRASYEQYF	TGTGCCAGTAGTACAGACAGGGCCTCCTACGAGCAGTACTTC
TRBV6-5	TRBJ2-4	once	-	CASSRPDIQYF	TGTGCCAGCAGTCGCCCAGACATTCAGTACTTC
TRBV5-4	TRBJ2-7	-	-	CASSLAMRSEAEQYF	TGTGCCAGCAGCTTGGCCATGAGATCTGAGGCCGAGCAGTACTTC
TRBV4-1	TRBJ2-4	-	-	CASSQDLGGGRNIQYF	TGCGCCAGCAGCCAAGATCTGGGGGGGGGCCGAAACATTCAGTACTTC
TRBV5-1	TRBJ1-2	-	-	CASSLARGGTPGYTF	TGCGCCAGCAGCTTGGCTCGGGGGGGGACGCCCGGCTACACCTTC
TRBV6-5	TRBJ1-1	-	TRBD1	CASSWTGTTEAFF	TGTGCCAGCAGTTGGACAGGGACCACTGAAGCTTTCTTT
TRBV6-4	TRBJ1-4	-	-	CASSDSGGNNEKLFF	TGTGCCAGCAGTGACTCAGGAGGGAACAATGAAAAACTGTTTTTT
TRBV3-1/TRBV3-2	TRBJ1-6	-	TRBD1	CASSPHQGDDSPLHF	TGTGCCAGCAGCCCACATCAGGGGGACGATTCACCCCTCCACTTT
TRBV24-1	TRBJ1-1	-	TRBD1	CATSDRPIRGVNTEAFF	TGTGCCACCAGTGACCGGCCCATCAGGGGGGTGAACACTGAAGCTTTCTTT
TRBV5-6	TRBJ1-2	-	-	CASIPAGRANYGYTF	TGTGCCAGCATTCCGGCGGGAAGAGCTAACTATGGCTACACCTTC
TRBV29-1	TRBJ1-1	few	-	CTASGWATEAFF	TGCACCGCGTCAGGGTGGGCCACTGAAGCTTTCTTT
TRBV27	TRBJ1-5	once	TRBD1	CATQGQGATQPQHF	TGTGCCACCCAGGGACAGGGGGCGACCCAGCCCCAGCATTTT
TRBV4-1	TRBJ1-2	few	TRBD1	CASSVLQGHQSNYGYTF	TGCGCCAGCAGCGTATTACAGGGGCACCAATCTAACTATGGCTACACCTTC
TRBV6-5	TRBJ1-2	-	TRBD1	CASRFADRGFGYTF	TGTGCCAGCAGGTTCGCGGACAGGGGGTTTGGCTACACCTTC
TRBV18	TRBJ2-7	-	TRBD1	CASLGTGDEQYF	TGTGCCAGCTTAGGGACAGGGGACGAGCAGTACTTC
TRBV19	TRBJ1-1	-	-	CASSIGGSTFTEAFF	TGTGCCAGTAGTATCGGCGGCAGCACCTTCACTGAAGCTTTCTTT
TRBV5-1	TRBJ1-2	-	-	CASSLQQGHYGYTF	TGCGCCAGCAGCTTACAACAGGGCCATTATGGCTACACCTTC
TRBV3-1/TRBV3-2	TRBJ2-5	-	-	CASSQADTVGETQYF	TGTGCCAGCAGCCAAGCGGACACTGTGGGGGAGACCCAGTACTTC
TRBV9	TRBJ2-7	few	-	CASSPPSVNEQYF	TGTGCCAGCAGCCCGCCCTCGGTCAACGAGCAGTACTTC
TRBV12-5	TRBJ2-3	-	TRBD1	CASGFIYRGSTDTQYF	TGTGCTAGTGGTTTTATTTACAGGGGTAGCACAGATACGCAGTATTTT
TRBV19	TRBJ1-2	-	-	CASNFPGQAYGYTF	TGTGCCAGTAATTTCCCAGGGCAGGCCTATGGCTACACCTTC
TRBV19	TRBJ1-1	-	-	CATGYGGGAGTEAFF	TGTGCCACCGGGTATGGGGGGGGCGCGGGCACTGAAGCTTTCTTT
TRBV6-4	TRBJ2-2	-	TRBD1	CASRAGTGGSGELFF	TGTGCCAGCAGGGCTGGAACAGGGGGATCCGGGGAGCTGTTTTTT
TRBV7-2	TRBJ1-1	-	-	CASSLQFGRANTEAFF	TGTGCCAGCAGCTTACAGTTTGGGCGGGCGAACACTGAAGCTTTCTTT
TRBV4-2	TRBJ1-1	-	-	CASRGNTEAFF	TGTGCCAGCAGAGGAAACACTGAAGCTTTCTTT
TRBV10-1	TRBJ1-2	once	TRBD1	CANTTGGTF	TGCGCCAATACGACAGGGGGCACCTTC
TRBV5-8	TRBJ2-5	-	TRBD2	CASSLAGGGTQETQYF	TGTGCCAGCAGCTTGGCCGGGGGGGGGACCCAAGAGACCCAGTACTTC
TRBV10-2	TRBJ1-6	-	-	CASSERSGYNSPLHF	TGCGCCAGCAGTGAGCGGTCGGGTTATAATTCACCCCTCCACTTT
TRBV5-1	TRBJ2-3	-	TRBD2	CASRSVWGLATDTQYF	TGCGCCAGCAGATCCGTTTGGGGACTAGCCACAGATACGCAGTATTTT
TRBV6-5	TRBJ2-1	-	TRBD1	CASRKDRSYNEQFF	TGTGCCAGCAGAAAGGACAGGTCTTACAATGAGCAGTTCTTC
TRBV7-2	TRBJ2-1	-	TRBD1	CASSSTGGFEQFF	TGTGCCAGCAGCTCTACAGGGGGCTTTGAGCAGTTCTTC
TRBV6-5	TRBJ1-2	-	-	CASSYSQGNYGYTF	TGTGCCAGCAGTTACTCACAGGGCAACTATGGCTACACCTTC